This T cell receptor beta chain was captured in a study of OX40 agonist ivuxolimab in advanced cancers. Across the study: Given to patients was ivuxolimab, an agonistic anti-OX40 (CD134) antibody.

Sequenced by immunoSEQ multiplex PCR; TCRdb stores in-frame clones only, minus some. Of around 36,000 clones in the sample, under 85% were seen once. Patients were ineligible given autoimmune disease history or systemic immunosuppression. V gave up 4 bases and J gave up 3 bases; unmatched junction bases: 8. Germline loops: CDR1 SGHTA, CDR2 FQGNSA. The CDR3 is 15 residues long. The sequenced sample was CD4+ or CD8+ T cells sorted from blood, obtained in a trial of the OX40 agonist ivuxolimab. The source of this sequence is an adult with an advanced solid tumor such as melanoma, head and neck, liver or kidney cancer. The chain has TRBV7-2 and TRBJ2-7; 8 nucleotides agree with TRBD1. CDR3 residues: CASSSRDRTSYEQYF. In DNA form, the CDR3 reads TGTGCCAGCAGCTCCCGGGACAGGACCAGCTACGAGCAGTACTTC.